The sequence of this T cell receptor (beta chain) was determined in a study of blood T cell repertoires in COVID-19. Whole-study context: Italy, Spain and the United States were the sources of the convalescent and acute COVID-19 samples.

The germline V gene encodes CDR1 SGHRS and CDR2 YFSETQ. Trimming removed 4 bases from V and 2 bases from J; junction bases left unmatched: 7. This CDR3 spans 16 amino acids. Per the original methods: Amplification from reference gene primers served as the basis for estimated nucleated cell counts. The data were produced by immunoSEQ multiplex PCR, yet TCRdb's version contains in-frame clones alone and is incomplete. V, J and clone size are taken as reported in that table, and D and trimming were inferred from the DNA itself. This table has approximately 300,000 clones, 85% appearing once. Across 20 to 25 US areas, participants ranged in age from 18 to 89 years. No more than 2 weeks before study entry, exposed participants had met a case of COVID-19.

The chain joins TRBV5-1 to TRBJ2-3, with 10 bases that match TRBD2. This sequence originates from a woman in her 30s who had been exposed to COVID-19. The sequenced sample consisted of PBMCs or T cells enriched from blood (not recorded which). The CDR3 nucleotides are TGCGCCAGCAGCAATAGCGGGAGGCTTGTCACAGATACGCAGTATTTT. It specifies CASSNSGRLVTDTQYF.